The rows below give T cell receptor beta chains drawn from one sample of a study of OX40 agonist ivuxolimab in advanced cancers. Profiled with immunoSEQ multiplex PCR; TCRdb holds only in-frame clones, not every one. The table lists roughly 68,000 clones, roughly nine tenths of them singletons, with around an eighth in the top ten. The material sequenced was CD4+ or CD8+ T cells sorted from blood, taken in a trial of the OX40 agonist ivuxolimab. These receptors all come from an adult with an advanced solid tumor such as melanoma, head and neck, liver or kidney cancer. The CDR3 runs from the conserved cysteine through the conserved F or W. A D gene is named only where the DNA matches it firmly. Expanded clones are given a class, and other clones once, few, many or no size at all.

size,V,J,D,CDR3,DNA
-,TRBV19,TRBJ1-1,-,CASSIGSGNTEAFF,TGTGCCAGTAGTATAGGATCAGGAAACACTGAAGCTTTCTTT
-,TRBV28,TRBJ2-2,-,CASSILQGLAGELFF,TGTGCCAGCAGTATATTACAGGGTTTGGCCGGGGAGCTGTTTTTT
-,TRBV19,TRBJ1-1,-,CASSGALGGTEAFF,TGTGCCAGTAGTGGAGCCCTGGGGGGAACTGAAGCTTTCTTT
-,TRBV7-9,TRBJ2-5,-,CASLKDRREGETQYF,TGTGCCAGCCTCAAAGATCGGCGGGAAGGAGAGACCCAGTACTTC
once,TRBV5-1,TRBJ2-3,-,CASSLTGRTDTQYF,TGCGCCAGCAGCTTAACAGGGCGCACAGATACGCAGTATTTT
-,TRBV5-1,TRBJ1-6,-,CASSSGRPQDSPLHF,TGCGCCAGCAGCTCCGGACGACCCCAGGATTCACCCCTCCACTTT
-,TRBV10-3,TRBJ2-7,-,CAISEAFGTARYEQYF,TGTGCCATCAGTGAAGCGTTTGGAACCGCCCGGTACGAGCAGTACTTC
-,TRBV7-6,TRBJ2-3,-,CASSLAADTQYF,TGTGCCAGCAGCTTAGCAGCGGATACGCAGTATTTT
-,TRBV7-9,TRBJ2-7,TRBD1,CASSLSYRGYEQYF,TGTGCCAGCAGCTTGTCGTACAGGGGCTACGAGCAGTACTTC
-,TRBV28,TRBJ2-4,-,CASSFGSNIQYF,TGTGCCAGCAGTTTTGGGTCGAACATTCAGTACTTC
-,TRBV7-3,TRBJ2-5,-,CASSLGGGSLRETQYF,TGTGCCAGCAGCCTGGGGGGCGGGAGCTTAAGAGAGACCCAGTACTTC
-,TRBV6-6,TRBJ1-2,-,CASSYSGFENYGYTF,TGTGCCAGCAGTTATTCAGGGTTTGAAAACTATGGCTACACCTTC
-,TRBV13,TRBJ2-7,TRBD1,CASSPLGDRGSEQYF,TGTGCCAGCAGCCCATTAGGGGACAGGGGGAGTGAGCAGTACTTC
-,TRBV19,TRBJ2-7,-,CASSIEPLQTGYYEQYF,TGTGCCAGTAGTATAGAGCCCCTCCAGACCGGATATTACGAGCAGTACTTC